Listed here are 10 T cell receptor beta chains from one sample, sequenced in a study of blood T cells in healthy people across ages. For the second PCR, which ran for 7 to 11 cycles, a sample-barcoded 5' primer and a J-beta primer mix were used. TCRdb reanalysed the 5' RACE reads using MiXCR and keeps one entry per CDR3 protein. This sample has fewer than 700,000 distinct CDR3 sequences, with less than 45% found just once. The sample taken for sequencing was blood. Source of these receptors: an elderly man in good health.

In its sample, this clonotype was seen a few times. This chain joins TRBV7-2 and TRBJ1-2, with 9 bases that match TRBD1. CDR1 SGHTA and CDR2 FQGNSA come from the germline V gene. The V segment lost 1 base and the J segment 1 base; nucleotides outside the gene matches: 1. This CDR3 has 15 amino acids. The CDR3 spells CASSLGTGVNYGYTF. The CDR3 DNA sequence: TGTGCCAGCAGCTTAGGGACAGGGGTTAACTATGGCTACACCTTC.

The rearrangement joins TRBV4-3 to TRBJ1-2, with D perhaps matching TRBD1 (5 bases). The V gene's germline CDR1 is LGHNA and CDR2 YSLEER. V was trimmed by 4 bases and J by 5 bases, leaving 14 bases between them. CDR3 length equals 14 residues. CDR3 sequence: CASSRAVGGYGYTF. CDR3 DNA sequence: TGCGCCAGCAGCCGAGCGGTGGGGGGGTATGGCTACACCTTC.

CDR3 in DNA: TGTGCCAGCAGCCAAGTGCAGGGGGGGACGAATCAGCCCCAGCATTTT. This codes for CASSQVQGGTNQPQHF. The J gene is TRBJ1-5, the V gene TRBV4-2, with 7 bases that match TRBD1. The CDR3 length is 16 residues. Germline assignment: CDR1 LGHNA and CDR2 YNFKEQ. The junction had 7 bases not matched to a gene; V was cut back by 1 base and J by 4 bases.

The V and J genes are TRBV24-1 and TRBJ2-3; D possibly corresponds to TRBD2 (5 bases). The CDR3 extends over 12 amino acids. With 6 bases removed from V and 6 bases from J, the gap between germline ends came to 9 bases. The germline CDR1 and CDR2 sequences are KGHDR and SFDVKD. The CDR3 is CATSPGSDTQYF. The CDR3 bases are TGTGCCACCAGTCCGGGGTCCGATACGCAGTATTTT.

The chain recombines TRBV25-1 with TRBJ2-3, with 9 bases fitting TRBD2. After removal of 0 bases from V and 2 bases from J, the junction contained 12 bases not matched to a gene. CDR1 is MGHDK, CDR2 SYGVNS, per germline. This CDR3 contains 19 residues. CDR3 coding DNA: TGTGCCAGCAGTGAATATAAGGCCGGGGTAGCGGGGGCCACAGATACGCAGTATTTT. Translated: CASSEYKAGVAGATDTQYF.

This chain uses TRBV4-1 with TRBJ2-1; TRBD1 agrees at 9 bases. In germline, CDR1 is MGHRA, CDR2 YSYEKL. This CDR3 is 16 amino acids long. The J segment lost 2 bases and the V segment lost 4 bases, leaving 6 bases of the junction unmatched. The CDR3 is CASSRRDRDPYNEQFF. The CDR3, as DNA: TGCGCCAGCAGCCGCCGGGACAGGGACCCCTACAATGAGCAGTTCTTC.

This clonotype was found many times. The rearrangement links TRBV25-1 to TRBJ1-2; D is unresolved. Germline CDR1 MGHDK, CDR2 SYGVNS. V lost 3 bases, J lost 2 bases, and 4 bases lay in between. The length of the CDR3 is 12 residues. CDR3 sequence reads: CASSEDNYGYTF. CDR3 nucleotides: TGTGCCAGCAGTGAGGACAACTATGGCTACACCTTC.

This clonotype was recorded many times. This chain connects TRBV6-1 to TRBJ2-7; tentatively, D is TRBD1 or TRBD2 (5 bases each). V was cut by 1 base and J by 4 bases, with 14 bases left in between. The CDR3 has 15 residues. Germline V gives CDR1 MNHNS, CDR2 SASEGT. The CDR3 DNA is TGTGCCAGCAGTGAAGATCCGGGGACCCCTTACGAGCAGTACTTC. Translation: CASSEDPGTPYEQYF.

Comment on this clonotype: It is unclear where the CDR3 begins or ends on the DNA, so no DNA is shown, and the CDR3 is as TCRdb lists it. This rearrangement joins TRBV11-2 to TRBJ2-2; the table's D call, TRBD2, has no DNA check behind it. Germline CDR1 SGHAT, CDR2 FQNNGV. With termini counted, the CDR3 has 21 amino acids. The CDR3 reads CASSLGSASGGETQYFGELFF.

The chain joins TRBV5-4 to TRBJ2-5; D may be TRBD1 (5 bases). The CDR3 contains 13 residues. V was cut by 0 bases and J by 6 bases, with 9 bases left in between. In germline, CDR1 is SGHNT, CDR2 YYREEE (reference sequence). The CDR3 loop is CASSLDGAKTQYF. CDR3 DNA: TGTGCCAGCAGCTTGGATGGGGCGAAGACCCAGTACTTC.